The clone carrying this T cell receptor (beta chain) occurred many times. Its matching antigen is unknown. TCRdb called the 5' RACE reads again in MiXCR, with one record for every CDR3 protein. This sample has under 30,000 distinct CDR3 sequences, with roughly 12% found just once. Between the trimmed V and J ends, which lost 1 base and 0 bases, there was a span of 5 bases. CDR1 and CDR2 (germline): SGHAT, FQNNGV. The CDR3 covers 14 residues. This record comes from a study of neurological immune-mediated disorders. Broader study findings: Expanded clones shared no CDR3 amino acid sequences across subjects, suggesting private repertoires in all groups. The study found the most TCR clonal expansion in HTLV-1-associated myelopathy and the least in multiple sclerosis, below healthy controls.

This sequence joins TRBV11-2 and TRBJ2-3; D remains unclear. The sequenced sample consisted of PBMCs. This TCR was recovered from a woman aged 40 to 55 with HTLV-1-associated myelopathy (HAM/TSP). The DNA for the CDR3 is TGTGCCAGCAGCTTAGGGCAGAGCACAGATACGCAGTATTTT. Protein sequence: CASSLGQSTDTQYF.